These T cell receptor beta chains were read from a single sample in a study of shared clonotypes between healthy human individuals. TCRdb keeps only in-frame clones here, not all; method: immunoSEQ multiplex PCR. The sample holds about 2.2 million clones, around 93% seen once. Sequencing used naive CD8+ T cells from PBMCs. The receptors derive from a man between 18 and 35 years old in good health. Some clones in this sample may be carry-over from other donors' samples. Each CDR3 is given with its conserved first and last residue. D genes are given only for firm matches. The size entry is marked missing in some rows and otherwise reads once, few, many or a size class.

clone_size cdr3_length d_call j_call v_call cdr3_nt cdr3_aa
. 12 . TRBJ1-2 TRBV6-4 TGTGCCAGCAGTGAAGGGCTCGGGGGCTACACCTTC CASSEGLGGYTF
. 13 . TRBJ1-1 TRBV12-5 TGTGCTAGTGGCAACCCTCTGGGGACTGAAGCTTTCTTT CASGNPLGTEAFF
once 16 TRBD1 TRBJ1-1 TRBV27 TGTGCCAGCAGTTTGGGACAGGGGGCGCAGAACACTGAAGCTTTCTTT CASSLGQGAQNTEAFF
. 10 . TRBJ2-1 TRBV29-1 TGCAGCGTGCGGGGCAATGAGCAGTTCTTC CSVRGNEQFF
. 17 . TRBJ1-1 TRBV4-1 TGCGCCAGCAGCCAAGATCTTCCATCGGGGGGGGTCGTCGGGGCTTTCTTT CASSQDLPSGGVVGAFF
. 13 . TRBJ2-7 TRBV28 TGTGCCAGCAGTTTGGGCCGGACCCACGAGCAGTACTTC CASSLGRTHEQYF
. 16 TRBD1 TRBJ2-7 TRBV13 TGTGCCAGCAGACGTACTACAGGGGGCCTAACCTACGAGCAGTACTTC CASRRTTGGLTYEQYF
once 16 TRBD1 TRBJ2-7 TRBV28 TGTGCCAGCAGTACAGACCGGGGACAGGGGAGCTACGAGCAGTACTTC CASSTDRGQGSYEQYF
once 15 . TRBJ2-1 TRBV13 TGTGCCAGCAGCTGGCGGGCCCACTCCTACAATGAGCAGTTCTTC CASSWRAHSYNEQFF
. 15 . TRBJ2-3 TRBV6-6 TGTGCCAGCAGTCCCCTTGAGGCCCCCACAGATACGCAGTATTTT CASSPLEAPTDTQYF
few 16 . TRBJ1-5 TRBV27 TGTGCCAGCAGTTTATCGGCAGGGTGGGGCAATCAGCCCCAGCATTTT CASSLSAGWGNQPQHF
few 15 TRBD2 TRBJ2-7 TRBV7-9 TGTGCCAGCAGCGGAGTGCTAGCGGGACTTAACGAGCAGTACTTC CASSGVLAGLNEQYF
. 15 TRBD1 TRBJ1-2 TRBV7-9 TGTGCCAGCAGCTCGAGGACAGGGACCGACTATGGCTACACCTTC CASSSRTGTDYGYTF
. 16 TRBD2 TRBJ2-1 TRBV7-9 TGTGCCAGCAGCTTAGCGTGGGGCGGGAGTTACAATGAGCAGTTCTTC CASSLAWGGSYNEQFF
once 13 . TRBJ1-2 TRBV27 TGTGCCAGCAGTTGGGGACGGAGCTATGGCTACACCTTC CASSWGRSYGYTF
. 15 . TRBJ2-6 TRBV5-1 TGCGCCAGCCGACTGAGCGAATCTGGGGCCAACGTCCTGACTTTC CASRLSESGANVLTF
. 15 TRBD1 TRBJ2-5 TRBV6-5 TGTGCCAGCAGTTACTCGGACAGGACGAAAGAGACCCAGTACTTC CASSYSDRTKETQYF
. 14 . TRBJ1-4 TRBV5-6 TGTGCCAGCAGCTCCGGTCCAGTGAGGGAAAAACTGTTTTTT CASSSGPVREKLFF
. 15 . TRBJ1-1 TRBV7-9 TGTGCCAGCAGCCCCCTCGGGCAGGGGAGCACTGAAGCTTTCTTT CASSPLGQGSTEAFF
. 16 TRBD1 TRBJ2-1 TRBV11-2 TGTGCAACCACCGGCGGACAGGGAGGAGTAGACAATGAGCAGTTCTTC CATTGGQGGVDNEQFF
. 15 TRBD1 TRBJ1-4 TRBV18 TGTGCCAGCTCACCACTGGGACAGGGGGCTGAGGAACTGTTTTTT CASSPLGQGAEELFF
. 16 . TRBJ2-7 TRBV4-3 TGCGCCAGCAGCCAAGGGATGATAGCCTCCCCGCGCGAGCAGTACTTC CASSQGMIASPREQYF